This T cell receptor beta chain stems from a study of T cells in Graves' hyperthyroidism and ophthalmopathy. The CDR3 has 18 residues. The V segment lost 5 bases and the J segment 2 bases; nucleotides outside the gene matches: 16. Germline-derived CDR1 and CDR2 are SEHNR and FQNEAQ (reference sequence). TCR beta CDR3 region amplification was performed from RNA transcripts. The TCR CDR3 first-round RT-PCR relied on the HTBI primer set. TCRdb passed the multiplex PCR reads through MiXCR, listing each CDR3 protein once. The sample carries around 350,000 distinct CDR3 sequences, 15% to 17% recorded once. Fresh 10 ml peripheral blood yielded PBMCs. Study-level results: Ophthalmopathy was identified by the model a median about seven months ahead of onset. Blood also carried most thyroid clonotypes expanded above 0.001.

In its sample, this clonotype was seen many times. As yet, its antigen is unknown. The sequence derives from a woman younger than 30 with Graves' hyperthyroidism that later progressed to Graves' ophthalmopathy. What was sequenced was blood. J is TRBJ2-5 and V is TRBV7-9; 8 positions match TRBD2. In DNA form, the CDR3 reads TGTGCCAGCAGCGCCCCCCTAGCGGGCCATGGTAGGCAAGAGACCCAGTACTTC. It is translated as CASSAPLAGHGRQETQYF.